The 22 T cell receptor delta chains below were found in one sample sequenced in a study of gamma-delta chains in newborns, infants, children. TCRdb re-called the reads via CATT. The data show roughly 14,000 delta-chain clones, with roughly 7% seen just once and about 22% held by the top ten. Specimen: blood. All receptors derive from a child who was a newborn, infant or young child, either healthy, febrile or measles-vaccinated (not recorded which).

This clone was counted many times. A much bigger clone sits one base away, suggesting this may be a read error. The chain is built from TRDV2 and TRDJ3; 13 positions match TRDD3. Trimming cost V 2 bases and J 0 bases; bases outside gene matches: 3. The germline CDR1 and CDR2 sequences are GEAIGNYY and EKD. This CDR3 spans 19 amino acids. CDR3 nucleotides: TGTGCCTGTGACAAACTGGGGGATACGCGCTCCTGGGACACCCGACAGATGTTTTTC. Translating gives CACDKLGDTRSWDTRQMFF.

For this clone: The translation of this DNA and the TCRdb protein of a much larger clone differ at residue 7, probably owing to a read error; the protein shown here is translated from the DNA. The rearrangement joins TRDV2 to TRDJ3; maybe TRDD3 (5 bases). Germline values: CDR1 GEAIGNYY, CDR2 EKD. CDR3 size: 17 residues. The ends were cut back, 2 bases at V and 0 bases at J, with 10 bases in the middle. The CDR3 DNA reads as TGTGCCTGTGACATACTGGAGGGCTCCTGGGACACCCGACAGATGTTTTTC. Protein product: CACDILEGSWDTRQMFF.

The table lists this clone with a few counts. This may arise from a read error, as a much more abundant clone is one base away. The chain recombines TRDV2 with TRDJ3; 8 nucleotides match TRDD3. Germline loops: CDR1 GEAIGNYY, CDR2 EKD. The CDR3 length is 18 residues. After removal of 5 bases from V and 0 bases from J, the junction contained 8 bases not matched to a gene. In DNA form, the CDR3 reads TGTGCCTGTGGCACTGGGGGTTTCAGCTCCTGGGACACCCGACAGATGTTTTTC. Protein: CACGTGGFSSWDTRQMFF.

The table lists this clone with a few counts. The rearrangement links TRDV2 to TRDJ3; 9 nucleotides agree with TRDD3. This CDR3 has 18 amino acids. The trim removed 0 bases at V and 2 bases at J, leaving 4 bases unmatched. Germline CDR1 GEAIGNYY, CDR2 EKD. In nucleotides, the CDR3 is TGTGCCTGTGACACCTGGGGATACGACGCCTGGGACACCCGACAGATGTTTTTC. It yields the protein CACDTWGYDAWDTRQMFF.

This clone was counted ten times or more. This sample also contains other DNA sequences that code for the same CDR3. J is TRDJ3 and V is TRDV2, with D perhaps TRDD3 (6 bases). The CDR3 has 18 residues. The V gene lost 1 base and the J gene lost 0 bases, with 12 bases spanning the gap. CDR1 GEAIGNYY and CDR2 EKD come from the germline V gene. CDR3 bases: TGTGCCTGTGACACTGGATACTCGAGCTCCTGGGACACCCGACAGATGTTTTTC. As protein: CACDTGYSSSWDTRQMFF.

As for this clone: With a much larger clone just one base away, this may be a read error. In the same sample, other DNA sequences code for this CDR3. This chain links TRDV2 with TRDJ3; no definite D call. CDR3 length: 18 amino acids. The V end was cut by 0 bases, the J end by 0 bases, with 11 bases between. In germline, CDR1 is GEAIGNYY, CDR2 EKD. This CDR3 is CACDTVGVSSWDTRQMFF. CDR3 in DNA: TGTGCCTGTGACACCGTAGGGGTCAGCTCCTGGGACACCCGACAGATGTTTTTC.

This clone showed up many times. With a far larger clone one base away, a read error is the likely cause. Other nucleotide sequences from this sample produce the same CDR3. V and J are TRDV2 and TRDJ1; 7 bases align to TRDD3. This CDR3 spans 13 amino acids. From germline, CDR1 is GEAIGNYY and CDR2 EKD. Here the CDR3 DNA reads TGTGCCTGCGACACCTGGGGGACCGATAAACTCATCTTT. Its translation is CACDTWGTDKLIF.

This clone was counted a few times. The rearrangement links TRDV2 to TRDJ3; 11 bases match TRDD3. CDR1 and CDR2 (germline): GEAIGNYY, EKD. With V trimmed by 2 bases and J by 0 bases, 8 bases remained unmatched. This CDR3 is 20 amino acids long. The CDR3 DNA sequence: TGTGCCTGTGACATACTGGGGGATAAAAGTGCCTCCTGGGACACCCGACAGATGTTTTTC. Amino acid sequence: CACDILGDKSASWDTRQMFF.

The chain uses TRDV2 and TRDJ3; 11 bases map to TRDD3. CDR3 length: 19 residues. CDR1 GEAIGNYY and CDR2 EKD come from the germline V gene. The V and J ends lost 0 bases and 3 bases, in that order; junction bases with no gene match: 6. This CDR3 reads CACDTVLGDRNWDTRQMFF. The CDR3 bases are TGTGCCTGTGACACCGTACTGGGGGATAGAAACTGGGACACCCGACAGATGTTTTTC.

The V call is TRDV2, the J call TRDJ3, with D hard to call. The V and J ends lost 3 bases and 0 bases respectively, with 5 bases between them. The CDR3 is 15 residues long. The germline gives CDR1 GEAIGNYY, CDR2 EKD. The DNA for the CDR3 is TGTGCCTGTGACTGGAGCTCCTGGGACACCCGACAGATGTTTTTC. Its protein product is CACDWSSWDTRQMFF.

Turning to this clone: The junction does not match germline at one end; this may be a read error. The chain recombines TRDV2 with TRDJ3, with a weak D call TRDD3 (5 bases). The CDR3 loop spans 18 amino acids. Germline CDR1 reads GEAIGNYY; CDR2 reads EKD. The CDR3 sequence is CACDTWGPRSRDTRQMFF. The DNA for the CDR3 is TGTGCCTGTGACACCTGGGGACCCCGCTCCCGGGACACCCGACAGATGTTTTTC.

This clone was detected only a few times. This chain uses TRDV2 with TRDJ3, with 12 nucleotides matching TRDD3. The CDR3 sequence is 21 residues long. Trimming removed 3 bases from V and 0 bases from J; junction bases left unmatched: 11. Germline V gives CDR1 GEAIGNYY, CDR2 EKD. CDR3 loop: CACDPIVLGDTVSWDTRQMFF. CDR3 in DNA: TGTGCCTGTGACCCCATCGTACTGGGGGATACCGTCTCCTGGGACACCCGACAGATGTTTTTC.

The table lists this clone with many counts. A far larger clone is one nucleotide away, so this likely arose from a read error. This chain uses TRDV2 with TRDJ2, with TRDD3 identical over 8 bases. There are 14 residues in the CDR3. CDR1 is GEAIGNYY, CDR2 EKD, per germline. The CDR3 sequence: CACDTWGMTAQPFF. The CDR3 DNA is TGTGCCTGTGACACCTGGGGGATGACAGCACAACCCTTCTTT.

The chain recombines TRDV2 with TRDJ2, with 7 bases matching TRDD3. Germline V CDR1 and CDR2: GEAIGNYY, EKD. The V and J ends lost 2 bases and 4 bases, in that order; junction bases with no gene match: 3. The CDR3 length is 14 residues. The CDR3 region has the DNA TGTGCCTGTGACAGTCTGGGGGCGACAGCACAACTCTTCTTT. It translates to CACDSLGATAQLFF.

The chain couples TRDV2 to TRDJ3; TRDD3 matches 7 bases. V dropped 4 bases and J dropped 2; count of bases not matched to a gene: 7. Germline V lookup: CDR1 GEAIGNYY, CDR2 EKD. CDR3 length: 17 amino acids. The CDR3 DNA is TGTGCCTGTGATTCCTGGGGGGCTCCCTGGGACACCCGACAGATGTTTTTC. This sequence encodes CACDSWGAPWDTRQMFF.

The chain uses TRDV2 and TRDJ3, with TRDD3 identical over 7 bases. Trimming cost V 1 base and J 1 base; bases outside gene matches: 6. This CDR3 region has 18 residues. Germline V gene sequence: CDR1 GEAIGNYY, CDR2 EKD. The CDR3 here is CACDTSWGVSWDTRQMFF. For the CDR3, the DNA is TGTGCCTGTGACACTAGCTGGGGGGTTTCCTGGGACACCCGACAGATGTTTTTC.

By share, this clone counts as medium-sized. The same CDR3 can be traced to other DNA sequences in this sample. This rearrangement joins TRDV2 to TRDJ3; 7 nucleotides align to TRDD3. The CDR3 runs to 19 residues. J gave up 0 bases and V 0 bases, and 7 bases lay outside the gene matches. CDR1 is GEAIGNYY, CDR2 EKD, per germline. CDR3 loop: CACDTAGGPSSWDTRQMFF. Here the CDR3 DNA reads TGTGCCTGTGACACCGCTGGGGGCCCTAGCTCCTGGGACACCCGACAGATGTTTTTC.

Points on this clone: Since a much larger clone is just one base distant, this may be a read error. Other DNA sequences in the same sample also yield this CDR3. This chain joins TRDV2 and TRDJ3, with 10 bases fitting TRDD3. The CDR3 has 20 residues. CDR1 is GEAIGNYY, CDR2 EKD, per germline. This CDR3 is CACDTVRGDTRSWDTRQMFF. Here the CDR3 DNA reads TGTGCCTGTGACACCGTACGGGGGGATACGCGCTCCTGGGACACCCGCCAGATGTTTTTC.

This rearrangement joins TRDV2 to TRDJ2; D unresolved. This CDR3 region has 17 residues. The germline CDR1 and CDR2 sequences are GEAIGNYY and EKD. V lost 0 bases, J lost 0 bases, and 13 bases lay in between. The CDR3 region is CACDTVDVPTLTAQLFF. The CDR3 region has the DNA TGTGCCTGTGACACCGTTGACGTACCTACTTTGACAGCACAACTCTTCTTT.

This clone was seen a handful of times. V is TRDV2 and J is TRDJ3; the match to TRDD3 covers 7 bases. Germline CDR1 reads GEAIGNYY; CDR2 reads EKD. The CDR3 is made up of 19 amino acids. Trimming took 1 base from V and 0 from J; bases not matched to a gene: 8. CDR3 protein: CACDTIWGPSSWDTRQMFF. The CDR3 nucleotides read TGTGCCTGTGACACTATCTGGGGGCCAAGCTCCTGGGACACCCGACAGATGTTTTTC.

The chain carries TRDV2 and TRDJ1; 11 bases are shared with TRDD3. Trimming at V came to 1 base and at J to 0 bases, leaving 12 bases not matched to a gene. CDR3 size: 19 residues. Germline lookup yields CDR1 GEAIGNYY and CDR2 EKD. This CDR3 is CACDTRSYWGIRYTDKLIF. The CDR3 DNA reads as TGTGCCTGTGACACGAGGAGTTACTGGGGGATAAGGTACACCGATAAACTCATCTTT.

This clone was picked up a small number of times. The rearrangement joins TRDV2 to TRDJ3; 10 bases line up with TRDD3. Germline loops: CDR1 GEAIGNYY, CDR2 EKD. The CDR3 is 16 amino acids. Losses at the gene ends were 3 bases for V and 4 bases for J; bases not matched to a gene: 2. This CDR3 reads CACDYWGMWDTRQMFF. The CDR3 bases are TGTGCCTGTGACTACTGGGGGATGTGGGACACCCGACAGATGTTTTTC.